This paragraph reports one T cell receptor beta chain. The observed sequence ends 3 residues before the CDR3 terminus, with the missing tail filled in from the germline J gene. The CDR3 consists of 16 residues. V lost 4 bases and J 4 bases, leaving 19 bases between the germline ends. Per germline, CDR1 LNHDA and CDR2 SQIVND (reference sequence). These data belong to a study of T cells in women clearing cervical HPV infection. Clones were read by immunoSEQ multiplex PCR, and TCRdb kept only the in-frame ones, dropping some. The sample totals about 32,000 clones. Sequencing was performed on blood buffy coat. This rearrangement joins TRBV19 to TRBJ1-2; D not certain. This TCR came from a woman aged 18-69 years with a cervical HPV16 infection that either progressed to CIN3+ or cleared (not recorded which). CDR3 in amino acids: CASSKRAGEQAYGYTF. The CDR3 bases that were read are TGTGCCAGTAGTAAGAGGGCAGGAGAGCAAGCCTATGGC.